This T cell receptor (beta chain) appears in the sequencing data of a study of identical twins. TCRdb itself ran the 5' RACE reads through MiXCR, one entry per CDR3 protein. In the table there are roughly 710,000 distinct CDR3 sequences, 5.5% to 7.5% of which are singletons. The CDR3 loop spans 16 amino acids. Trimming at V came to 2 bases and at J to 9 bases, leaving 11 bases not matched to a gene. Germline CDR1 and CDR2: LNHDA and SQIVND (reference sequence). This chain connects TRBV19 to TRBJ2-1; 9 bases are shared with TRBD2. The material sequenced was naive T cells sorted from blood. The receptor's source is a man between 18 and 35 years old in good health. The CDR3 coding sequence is TGTGCCAGTAGTATAAGTAAGGGACTAGCTTACGGTGAGCAGTTCTTC. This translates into CASSISKGLAYGEQFF.